The rows below give T cell receptor beta chains drawn from one sample of a study of cytomegalovirus exposure and HLA in healthy donors. Generated by immunoSEQ multiplex PCR, the TCRdb table keeps only in-frame clones and is missing some. The data hold tens of thousands of clones, with roughly four fifths observed a single time. Sequenced input: PBMCs. Source of these receptors: a man between 25 and 39 years old in good health and CMV-seronegative. CDR3s include the opening cysteine and the closing phenylalanine or tryptophan. The order of the fields is V gene, D gene, clone size, J gene, CDR3 protein, CDR3 DNA. D genes are given only for firm matches. Clone size is shown for a subset of rows, as once, few, many or a class of expanded clone.

>TRBV7-6|NA|NA|TRBJ1-2
CASSSHRDGYTF
TGTGCCAGCAGCTCACACAGGGATGGCTACACCTTC
>TRBV28|NA|NA|TRBJ2-7
CASQTANSYEQYF
TGTGCCAGTCAGACTGCTAACTCCTACGAGCAGTACTTC
>TRBV11-3|TRBD1|NA|TRBJ1-1
CASSLSGQSNTEAFF
TGTGCCAGCAGCTTATCGGGACAGTCAAACACTGAAGCTTTCTTT
>TRBV7-3|NA|NA|TRBJ2-3
CASSFVQSDTQYF
TGTGCCAGCAGCTTCGTTCAGTCAGATACGCAGTATTTT
>TRBV27|NA|NA|TRBJ1-2
CASSLTRANYGYTF
TGTGCCAGCAGTTTAACCAGGGCTAACTATGGCTACACCTTC
>TRBV15|TRBD1|NA|TRBJ1-2
CATSPDPGTVHYGYTF
TGTGCCACCAGCCCCGACCCTGGGACAGTGCACTATGGCTACACCTTC
>TRBV11-2|NA|once|TRBJ2-7
CASSVGTFLVVEQYF
TGTGCCAGCAGCGTAGGGACTTTCCTAGTTGTCGAGCAGTACTTC
>TRBV19|NA|NA|TRBJ2-5
CASSSRQKKETQYF
TGTGCCAGTAGTTCCAGACAGAAAAAAGAGACCCAGTACTTC
>TRBV11-2|NA|NA|TRBJ1-2
CASSFMRNGYGYTF
TGTGCCAGCAGCTTTATGAGGAATGGCTATGGCTACACCTTC
>TRBV5-1|NA|NA|TRBJ2-1
CASSLSSYNEQFF
TGCGCCAGCAGCCTGAGCTCCTACAATGAGCAGTTCTTC
>TRBV7-3|TRBD2|NA|TRBJ2-1
CASSITGLAGGLGEQFF
TGTGCCAGCAGCATCACCGGACTAGCGGGAGGATTGGGTGAGCAGTTCTTC
>TRBV7-8|TRBD1|NA|TRBJ1-5
CASSSITNPGGVNQPQHF
TGTGCCAGCAGCTCGATAACGAACCCAGGGGGTGTCAATCAGCCCCAGCATTTT
>TRBV7-2|NA|NA|TRBJ2-1
CASSRTAYNEQFF
TGTGCCAGCAGCCGGACAGCTTACAATGAGCAGTTCTTC
>TRBV7-8|TRBD1|NA|TRBJ1-5
CASSLEQVQTGVNQPQHF
TGTGCCAGCAGCTTAGAGCAAGTCCAGACAGGGGTCAATCAGCCCCAGCATTTT
>TRBV27|NA|NA|TRBJ1-1
CASSLLGDEAFF
TGTGCCAGCAGTTTATTGGGAGACGAAGCTTTCTTT
>TRBV9|NA|NA|TRBJ1-6
CASSVADNSPLHF
TGTGCCAGCAGCGTCGCAGATAATTCACCCCTCCACTTT
>TRBV7-2|NA|NA|TRBJ2-7
CASSLDPAGRTYEQYF
TGTGCCAGCAGCTTAGACCCGGCAGGTCGGACCTACGAGCAGTACTTC
>TRBV19|TRBD1|NA|TRBJ1-2
CASSTTTGGRAGYTF
TGTGCCAGTAGTACCACGACAGGGGGCCGGGCTGGCTACACCTTC
>TRBV4-1|TRBD2|NA|TRBJ2-5
CASSQGTSGNQGTQYF
TGCGCCAGCAGCCAAGGGACTAGCGGTAACCAAGGGACCCAGTACTTC
>TRBV18|TRBD1|few|TRBJ1-6
CASSPPSRGSSPLHF
TGTGCCAGCTCACCACCGTCCAGGGGGTCTTCACCCCTCCACTTT
>TRBV19|TRBD1|NA|TRBJ1-1
CASGLGGQVSEAFF
TGTGCCAGTGGCTTAGGGGGCCAGGTTTCTGAAGCTTTCTTT
>TRBV29-1|NA|NA|TRBJ2-1
CSVGRGLREQFF
TGCAGCGTTGGCCGAGGGTTGAGGGAGCAGTTCTTC
>TRBV15|NA|NA|TRBJ1-6
CATSRDGVNSPLHF
TGTGCCACCAGCAGAGACGGGGTTAATTCACCCCTCCACTTT
>TRBV7-2|NA|NA|TRBJ1-1
CASSPRRGMNTEAFF
TGTGCCAGCAGCCCCAGGCGTGGCATGAACACTGAAGCTTTCTTT
>TRBV5-1|TRBD2|NA|TRBJ2-1
CASSSGLAGATEQFF
TGCGCCAGCAGCTCGGGACTAGCGGGAGCGACTGAGCAGTTCTTC
>TRBV7-8|NA|NA|TRBJ1-5
CASSLSGIYLERSNQPQHF
TGTGCCAGCAGCTTGTCCGGGATTTACCTTGAAAGGAGCAATCAGCCCCAGCATTTT
>TRBV7-9|NA|NA|TRBJ2-1
CASSFTGGRPNPTQFF
TGTGCCAGCAGCTTTACGGGTGGCAGACCAAACCCCACGCAATTCTTC
>TRBV13|NA|NA|TRBJ1-2
CASSLPGQNIDYTF
TGTGCCAGCAGCTTACCAGGACAGAATATCGACTACACCTTC
>TRBV29-1|NA|NA|TRBJ1-2
CSVEKGLGGYTF
TGCAGCGTTGAAAAGGGGTTAGGAGGCTACACCTTC
>TRBV19|NA|NA|TRBJ2-3
CASSKSGYTDTQYF
TGTGCCAGTAGTAAGTCAGGTTACACAGATACGCAGTATTTT
>TRBV5-4|NA|NA|TRBJ1-1
CASSLGRGNTEAFF
TGTGCCAGCAGCTTGGGCAGGGGGAACACTGAAGCTTTCTTT
>TRBV6-4|TRBD2|NA|TRBJ2-1
CASSSSGGGNYNEQFF
TGTGCCAGCAGTTCTTCTGGCGGGGGGAACTACAATGAGCAGTTCTTC
>TRBV6-5|NA|NA|TRBJ2-7
CASSYSSEQYF
TGTGCCAGCAGTTACTCGAGCGAGCAGTACTTC
>TRBV14|NA|NA|TRBJ1-2
CASSRATGPYGYTF
TGTGCCAGCAGTCGCGCAACAGGTCCCTATGGCTACACCTTC
>TRBV7-9|NA|NA|TRBJ2-7
CASSTLKGTLPYEQYF
TGTGCCAGCAGCACTTTAAAGGGGACACTACCCTACGAGCAGTACTTC
>TRBV2|TRBD1|few|TRBJ1-1
CASRVPGTVNTEAFF
TGTGCCAGCAGGGTCCCCGGGACAGTGAACACTGAAGCTTTCTTT
>TRBV2|NA|few|TRBJ2-1
CASNINEQFF
TGTGCCAGCAATATCAATGAGCAGTTCTTC
>TRBV7-9|TRBD1|NA|TRBJ1-2
CASSLEGTGGANGGYTF
TGTGCCAGCAGCTTGGAGGGGACAGGGGGCGCAAATGGTGGCTACACCTTC
>TRBV27|NA|NA|TRBJ1-1
CASSLRRLNTEAFF
TGTGCCAGCAGTCTTCGGAGATTGAACACTGAAGCTTTCTTT
>TRBV2|NA|once|TRBJ2-2
CAMTGEGRWNTGELFF
TGTGCCATGACCGGAGAGGGAAGGTGGAACACCGGGGAGCTGTTTTTT
>TRBV9|TRBD1|NA|TRBJ2-1
CASTKTGNSYNEQFF
TGTGCCAGCACGAAGACAGGGAACTCCTACAATGAGCAGTTCTTC
>TRBV7-2|TRBD1|NA|TRBJ2-7
CASSLGAGGAGYEQYF
TGTGCCAGCAGCTTAGGAGCAGGGGGCGCTGGGTACGAGCAGTACTTC
>TRBV18|NA|NA|TRBJ1-1
CASSPRSVVPEAFF
TGTGCCAGCTCACCACGGTCGGTGGTTCCTGAAGCTTTCTTT
>TRBV5-1|NA|few|TRBJ1-1
CASSLLGQNFFPEAFF
TGCGCCAGCAGCCTCCTGGGACAAAATTTTTTCCCTGAAGCTTTCTTT